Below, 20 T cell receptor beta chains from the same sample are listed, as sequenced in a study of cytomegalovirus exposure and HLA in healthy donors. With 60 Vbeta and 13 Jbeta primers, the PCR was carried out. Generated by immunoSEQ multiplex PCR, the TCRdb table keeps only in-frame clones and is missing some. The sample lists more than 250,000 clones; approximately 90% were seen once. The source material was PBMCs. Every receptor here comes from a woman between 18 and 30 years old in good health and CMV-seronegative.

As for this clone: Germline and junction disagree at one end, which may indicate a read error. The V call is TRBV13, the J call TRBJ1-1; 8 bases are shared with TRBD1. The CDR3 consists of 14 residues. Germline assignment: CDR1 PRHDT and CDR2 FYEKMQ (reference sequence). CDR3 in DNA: TGTGCCAGCAGCCTAGGGACAGGTTACACTGAAGCTTTCTTT. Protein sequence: CASSLGTGYTEAFF.

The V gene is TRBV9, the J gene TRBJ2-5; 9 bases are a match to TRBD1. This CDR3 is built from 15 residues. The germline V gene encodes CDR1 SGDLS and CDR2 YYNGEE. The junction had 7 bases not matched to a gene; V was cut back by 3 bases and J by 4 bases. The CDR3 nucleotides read TGTGCCAGCAGCGGACGGGACAGGGAAGGAGAGACCCAGTACTTC. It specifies CASSGRDREGETQYF.

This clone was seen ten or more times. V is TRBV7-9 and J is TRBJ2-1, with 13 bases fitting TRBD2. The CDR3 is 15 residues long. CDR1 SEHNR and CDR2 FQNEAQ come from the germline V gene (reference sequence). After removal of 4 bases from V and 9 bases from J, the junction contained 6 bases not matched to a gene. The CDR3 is CASSSGLAGVSEQFF. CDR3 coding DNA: TGTGCCAGCAGCTCAGGACTAGCGGGGGTGAGTGAGCAGTTCTTC.

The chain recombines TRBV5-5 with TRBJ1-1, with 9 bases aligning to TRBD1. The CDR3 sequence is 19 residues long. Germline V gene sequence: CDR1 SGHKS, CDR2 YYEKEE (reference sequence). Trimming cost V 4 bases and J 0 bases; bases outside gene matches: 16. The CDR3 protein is CASSLQKIPGQGLNTEAFF. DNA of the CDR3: TGTGCCAGCAGCCTCCAAAAAATCCCGGGACAGGGATTGAACACTGAAGCTTTCTTT.

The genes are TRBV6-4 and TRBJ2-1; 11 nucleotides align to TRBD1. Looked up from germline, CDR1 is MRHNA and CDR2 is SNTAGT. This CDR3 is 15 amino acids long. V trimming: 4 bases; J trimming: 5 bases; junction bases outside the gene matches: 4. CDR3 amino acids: CASSVGTGGNNEQFF. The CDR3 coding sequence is TGTGCCAGCAGTGTAGGGACAGGGGGAAACAATGAGCAGTTCTTC.

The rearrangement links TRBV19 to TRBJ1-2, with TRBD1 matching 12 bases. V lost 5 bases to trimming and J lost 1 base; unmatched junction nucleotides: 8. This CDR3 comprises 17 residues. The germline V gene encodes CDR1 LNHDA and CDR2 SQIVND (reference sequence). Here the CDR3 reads CASSSPGQGASNYGYTF. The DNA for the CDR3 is TGTGCCAGTAGTTCGCCGGGACAGGGGGCTAGTAACTATGGCTACACCTTC.

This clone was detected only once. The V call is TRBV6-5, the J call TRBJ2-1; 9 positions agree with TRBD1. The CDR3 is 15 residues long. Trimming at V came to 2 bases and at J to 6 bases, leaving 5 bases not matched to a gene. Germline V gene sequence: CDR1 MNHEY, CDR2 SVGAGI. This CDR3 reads CASSYGTGSSNEQFF. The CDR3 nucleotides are TGTGCCAGCAGTTACGGGACAGGGTCTTCCAATGAGCAGTTCTTC.

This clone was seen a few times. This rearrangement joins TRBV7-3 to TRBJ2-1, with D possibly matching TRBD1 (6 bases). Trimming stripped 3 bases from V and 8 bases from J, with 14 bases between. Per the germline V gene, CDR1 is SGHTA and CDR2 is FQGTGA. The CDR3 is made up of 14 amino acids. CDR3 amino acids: CASSFRGSGDEQFF. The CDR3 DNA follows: TGTGCCAGCAGCTTCAGGGGCAGCGGAGATGAGCAGTTCTTC.

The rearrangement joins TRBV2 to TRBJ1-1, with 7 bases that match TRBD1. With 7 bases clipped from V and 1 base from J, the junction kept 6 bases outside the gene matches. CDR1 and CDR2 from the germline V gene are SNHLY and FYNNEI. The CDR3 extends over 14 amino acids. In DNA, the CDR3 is TGTGCCAGCACCGAACAGGGGCCGAACACTGAAGCTTTCTTT. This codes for CASTEQGPNTEAFF. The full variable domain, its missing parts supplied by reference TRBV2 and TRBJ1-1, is EPEVTQTPSHQVTQMGQEVILRCVPISNHLYFYWYRQILGQKVEFLVSFYNNEISEKSEIFDDQFSVERPDGSNFTLKIRSTKLEDSAMYFCASTEQGPNTEAFFGQGTRLTVV.

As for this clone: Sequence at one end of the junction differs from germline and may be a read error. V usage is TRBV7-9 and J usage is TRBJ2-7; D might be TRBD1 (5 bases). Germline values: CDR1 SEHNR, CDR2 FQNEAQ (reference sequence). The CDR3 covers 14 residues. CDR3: CSSSPSGHPYEQYF. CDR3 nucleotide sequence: TGTTCCAGCAGCCCGTCTGGACACCCCTACGAGCAGTACTTC. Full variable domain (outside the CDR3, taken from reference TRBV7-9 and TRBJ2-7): DTGVSQNPRHKITKRGQNVTFRCDPISEHNRLYWYRQTLGQGPEFLTYFQNEAQLEKSRLLSDRFSAERPKGSFSTLEIQRTEQGDSAMYLCSSSPSGHPYEQYFGPGTRLTVT.

The CDR3 sequence: CASSYSVQTDTQYF. Here the CDR3 DNA reads TGTGCCAGCAGTTACTCAGTACAGACAGATACGCAGTATTTT. The chain joins TRBV6-5 to TRBJ2-3, with D uncertain. Germline V gene sequence: CDR1 MNHEY, CDR2 SVGAGI. V lost 0 bases and J 3 bases, leaving 7 bases between the germline ends. The CDR3 contains 14 residues.

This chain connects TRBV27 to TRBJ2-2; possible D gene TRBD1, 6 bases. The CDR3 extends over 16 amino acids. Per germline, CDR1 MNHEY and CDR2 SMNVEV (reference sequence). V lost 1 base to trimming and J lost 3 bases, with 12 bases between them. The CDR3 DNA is TGTGCCAGCAGTTTATTTGGGGGCGCCGACACCGGGGAGCTGTTTTTT. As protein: CASSLFGGADTGELFF.

In DNA, the CDR3 is TGTGCCAGCACCGGGACAGGGCCTTACAATGAGCAGTTCTTC. It specifies CASTGTGPYNEQFF. The chain employs TRBV2 and TRBJ2-1, with TRBD1 matching over 9 bases. The CDR3 spans 14 residues. J lost 4 bases, V lost 7 bases, and 5 bases had no gene match. Germline CDR1 SNHLY, CDR2 FYNNEI.

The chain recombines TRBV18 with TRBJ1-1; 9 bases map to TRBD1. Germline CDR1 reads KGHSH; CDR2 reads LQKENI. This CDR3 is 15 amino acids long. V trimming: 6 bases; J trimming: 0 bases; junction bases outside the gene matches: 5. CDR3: CASSVRDRVNTEAFF. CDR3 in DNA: TGTGCCAGCTCGGTACGGGACAGGGTGAACACTGAAGCTTTCTTT.

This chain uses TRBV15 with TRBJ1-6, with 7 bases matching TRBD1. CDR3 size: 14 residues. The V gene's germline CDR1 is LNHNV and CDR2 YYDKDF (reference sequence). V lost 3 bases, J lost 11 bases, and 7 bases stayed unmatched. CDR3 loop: CATSSRQGTPPLHF. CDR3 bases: TGTGCCACCAGCAGCCGACAGGGAACCCCACCCCTCCACTTT.

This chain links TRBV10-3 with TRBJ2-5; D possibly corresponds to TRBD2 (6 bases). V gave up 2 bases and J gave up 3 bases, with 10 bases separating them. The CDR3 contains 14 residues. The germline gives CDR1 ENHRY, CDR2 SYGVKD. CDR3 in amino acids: CAISERSGEETQYF. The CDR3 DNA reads TGTGCCATCAGTGAGCGGTCGGGGGAAGAGACCCAGTACTTC.

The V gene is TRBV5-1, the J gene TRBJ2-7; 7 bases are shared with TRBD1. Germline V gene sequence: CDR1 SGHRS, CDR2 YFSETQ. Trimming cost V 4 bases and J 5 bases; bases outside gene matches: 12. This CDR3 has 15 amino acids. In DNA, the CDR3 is TGCGCCAGCAGCGGAGGCAGGGACAGCTGGGACGAGCAGTACTTC. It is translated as CASSGGRDSWDEQYF.

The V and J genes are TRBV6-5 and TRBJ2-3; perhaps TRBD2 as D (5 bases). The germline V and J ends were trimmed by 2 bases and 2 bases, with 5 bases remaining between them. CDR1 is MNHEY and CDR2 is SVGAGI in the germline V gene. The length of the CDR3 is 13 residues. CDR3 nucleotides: TGTGCCAGCAGTTACGACTACACAGATACGCAGTATTTT. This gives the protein CASSYDYTDTQYF.

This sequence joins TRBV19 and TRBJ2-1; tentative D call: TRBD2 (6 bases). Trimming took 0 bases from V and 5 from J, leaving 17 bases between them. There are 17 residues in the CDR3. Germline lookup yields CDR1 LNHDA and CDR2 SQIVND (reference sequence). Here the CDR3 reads CASSIDGSRGVNNEQFF. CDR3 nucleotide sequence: TGTGCCAGTAGTATAGATGGGTCCCGCGGGGTGAACAATGAGCAGTTCTTC.

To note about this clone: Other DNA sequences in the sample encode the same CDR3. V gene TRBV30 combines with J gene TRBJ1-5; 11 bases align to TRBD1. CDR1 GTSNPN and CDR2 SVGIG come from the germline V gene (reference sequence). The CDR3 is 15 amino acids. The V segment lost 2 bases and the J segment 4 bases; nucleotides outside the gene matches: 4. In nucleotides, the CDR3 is TGTGCCTGGAGTCGTGGGACAGGGGGAAATCAGCCCCAGCATTTT. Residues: CAWSRGTGGNQPQHF.